What follows are 9 T cell receptor beta chains derived from one specimen sequenced in a study of shared clonotypes between healthy human individuals. The assay was immunoSEQ multiplex PCR, and TCRdb's table has in-frame clones only and misses some. This table holds 2 million or so clones, roughly 96% found once. The sequencing input was naive CD4+ T cells sorted from blood. Subset noted: CD45RA+ positively selected. The receptors were gathered from a man aged 18 to 35 in good health.

The chain has TRBV9 and TRBJ1-1; D gene uncertain. Germline lookup yields CDR1 SGDLS and CDR2 YYNGEE. CDR3 length: 14 residues. V shed 3 bases and J shed 5 bases, with 14 bases lying between them. The CDR3 loop is CASSEAGRKTEAFF. The CDR3 DNA is TGTGCCAGCAGCGAGGCAGGTCGGAAAACTGAAGCTTTCTTT.

This rearrangement joins TRBV4-1 to TRBJ1-1; tentative D call: TRBD1 (5 bases). This CDR3 has 16 residues. The V and J ends lost 0 bases and 1 base respectively, with 12 bases between them. Germline CDR1 and CDR2: MGHRA and YSYEKL. CDR3 region: CASSQEGGWGNTEAFF. CDR3 DNA: TGCGCCAGCAGCCAAGAGGGGGGTTGGGGGAACACTGAAGCTTTCTTT.

V and J are TRBV5-6 and TRBJ1-1; D gene ambiguous. Germline V gene data show CDR1 as SGHDT and CDR2 as YYEEEE. The CDR3 length is 12 residues. The germline V and J ends were trimmed by 1 base and 7 bases, with 8 bases remaining between them. CDR3 sequence: CASSLKLDEAFF. The CDR3 DNA reads TGTGCCAGCAGCTTGAAGTTAGATGAAGCTTTCTTT.

This rearrangement joins TRBV7-2 to TRBJ2-7; TRBD2 matches at 7 bases. Germline V gene data show CDR1 as SGHTA and CDR2 as FQGNSA. This CDR3 region has 14 residues. With 5 bases clipped from V and 6 bases from J, the junction kept 10 bases outside the gene matches. The CDR3 nucleotides are TGTGCCAGCAGCCTAACCCCTAGCGGAGGCGAGCAGTACTTC. Its protein product is CASSLTPSGGEQYF.

V and J are TRBV5-1 and TRBJ2-1, with 8 bases that match TRBD1. V lost 3 bases and J lost 9; bases outside the gene matches: 8. Germline V gene lookup returns CDR1 SGHRS and CDR2 YFSETQ. The CDR3 extends over 14 amino acids. The CDR3 sequence: CASSSDRVGSEQFF. Written as DNA, the CDR3 is TGCGCCAGCAGCTCGGACAGGGTTGGAAGTGAGCAGTTCTTC.

J is TRBJ1-6 and V is TRBV4-1, with a weak D call TRBD1 (5 bases). This CDR3 spans 15 amino acids. The V gene lost 1 base and the J gene lost 7 bases, with 11 bases spanning the gap. CDR1 MGHRA and CDR2 YSYEKL come from the germline V gene. CDR3 bases: TGCGCCAGCAGCCAAGGGGGCAGAACGAATTCACCCCTCCACTTT. Translated, it gives CASSQGGRTNSPLHF.

This chain connects TRBV25-1 to TRBJ1-5; D is possibly TRBD1 (5 bases). The CDR3 spans 12 residues. CDR1 and CDR2 (germline): MGHDK, SYGVNS. The ends were cut back, 6 bases at V and 11 bases at J, with 14 bases in the middle. CDR3 nucleotide sequence: TGTGCCAGCAGCGGTCAGGCAGGGACCCAGCATTTT. This codes for CASSGQAGTQHF.

The gene calls are TRBV4-3 and TRBJ1-4; 9 positions match TRBD1. This CDR3 is built from 16 residues. Germline V gives CDR1 LGHNA, CDR2 YSLEER. Trimming removed 0 bases from V and 7 bases from J; junction bases left unmatched: 6. The CDR3 here is CASSQDKGQGIEKLFF. CDR3 nucleotide sequence: TGCGCCAGCAGCCAAGATAAGGGACAGGGAATTGAAAAACTGTTTTTT.

CDR3 in DNA: TGTGCCAGCAGCTTAGAGGGCACAGCCGGGGAGCTGTTTTTT. This codes for CASSLEGTAGELFF. The rearrangement uses TRBV7-2 and TRBJ2-2; no definite D call. Trimming cost V 1 base and J 6 bases, with 9 bases left between them. This CDR3 spans 14 amino acids. CDR1 and CDR2 from the germline V gene are SGHTA and FQGNSA.